This T cell receptor (beta chain) was recovered during a study of blood T cell repertoires in COVID-19. Study in general: PBMCs, B-cell-depleted T cells, or T cells provided the cDNA or gDNA that made up the material.

The CDR3 is 14 residues long. CDR1 is SGHDT and CDR2 is YYEEEE in the germline V gene. V shed 0 bases, J shed 5 bases, and the junction held 2 bases outside the gene matches. In the authors' methods: From reference gene primer amplification, estimates of nucleated cell counts were derived. Assay: immunoSEQ multiplex PCR; the TCRdb copy retains only in-frame clones and omits some. That table is the source of V, J and clone size, and D and trimming were worked out from the DNA. The sample includes roughly 100,000 clones, about nine tenths of them seen just once. The TCR originated in a woman between 45 and 65 years old with COVID-19, enrolled during active disease. This chain uses TRBV5-6 with TRBJ2-7, with 10 bases that match TRBD1. Sequenced input: peripheral blood. In DNA form, the CDR3 reads TGTGCCAGCAGCTTGGGAGGGACAGGGGACGAGCAGTACTTC. Protein: CASSLGGTGDEQYF.